The 22 T cell receptor beta chains below come from one sample, sequenced in a study of T cells in Graves' hyperthyroidism and ophthalmopathy. Amplification targeted TCR beta CDR3 regions from RNA transcripts. The HTBI primer set drove a first-round RT-PCR of the TCR CDR3. A single record per CDR3 protein comes from TCRdb applying MiXCR to the multiplex PCR reads. Of a few hundred thousand distinct CDR3 sequences listed, 18% were seen once; the top ten hold about 48%. Sequenced input: blood. These receptor sequences come from a man in his forties or fifties with Graves' hyperthyroidism.

This clonotype showed up many times. The chain carries TRBV20-1 and TRBJ1-5; TRBD1 agrees at 9 bases. The CDR3 is made up of 15 amino acids. Germline assignment: CDR1 DFQATT and CDR2 SNEGSKA (reference sequence). V shed 0 bases, J shed 6 bases, and the junction held 6 bases outside the gene matches. The CDR3 loop reads CSARDRTGAGQPQHF. CDR3 DNA sequence: TGCAGTGCTAGAGATCGGACAGGGGCGGGTCAGCCCCAGCATTTT.

This clonotype has at least ten counts. V usage is TRBV7-2 and J usage is TRBJ2-2; D ambiguous. CDR1 SGHTA and CDR2 FQGNSA come from the germline V gene. CDR3 length: 13 amino acids. V lost 0 bases and J lost 8, with 7 bases in between. The chain's CDR3 is CASSLAPGGELFF. For the CDR3, the DNA is TGTGCCAGCAGCTTAGCCCCGGGTGGGGAGCTGTTTTTT.

This clonotype has at least ten counts. The rearrangement joins TRBV7-9 to TRBJ2-7; 7 nucleotides agree with TRBD2. The CDR3 sequence is 15 residues long. The V segment lost 3 bases and the J segment 5 bases; nucleotides outside the gene matches: 10. CDR1 SEHNR and CDR2 FQNEAQ come from the germline V gene (reference sequence). The CDR3 bases are TGTGCCAGCAGCTTCAGAGGTAGGGAGGGTGACGAGCAGTACTTC. This translates into CASSFRGREGDEQYF.

This clonotype was picked up a small number of times. The rearrangement uses TRBV25-1 and TRBJ2-2, with D possibly matching TRBD2 (5 bases). V was cut by 7 bases and J by 4 bases, with 13 bases left in between. The CDR3 loop spans 14 amino acids. Germline V lookup: CDR1 MGHDK, CDR2 SYGVNS. The CDR3 loop reads CASIGSASTGELFF. The CDR3 bases are TGTGCCAGCATTGGGAGCGCGAGCACCGGGGAGCTGTTTTTT.

This clonotype was observed at least ten times. J is TRBJ2-1 and V is TRBV2; no firm D call. Germline CDR1 reads SNHLY; CDR2 reads FYNNEI. V lost 5 bases to trimming and J lost 2 bases, with 7 bases between them. This CDR3 spans 13 amino acids. The CDR3 DNA sequence: TGTGCCAGCAGTCTAACTGCCTACAATGAGCAGTTCTTC. Its protein is CASSLTAYNEQFF.

The chain links TRBV3-1 to TRBJ2-1, with 10 bases aligning to TRBD1. Germline-derived CDR1 and CDR2 are LGHDT and YNNKEL (reference sequence). The ends lost 3 bases at V and 7 bases at J; junction bases unmatched: 3. The CDR3 covers 14 residues. The CDR3 DNA reads as TGTGCCAGCAGCCACCCGGGACAGGGGAATGAGCAGTTCTTC. Translated: CASSHPGQGNEQFF.

This clonotype was picked up many times. This chain joins TRBV20-1 and TRBJ2-5, with D tentatively TRBD2 (5 bases). Germline V CDR1 and CDR2: DFQATT, SNEGSKA (reference sequence). The CDR3 loop spans 16 amino acids. V was shortened by 0 bases and J by 5 bases, with 19 bases between the two germline ends. CDR3 bases: TGCAGTGCTAGAGAGTTGGGTCTAGCCGCCTCGGAGACCCAGTACTTC. Translating it yields CSARELGLAASETQYF.

The sample holds many counts of this clonotype. This chain links TRBV5-1 with TRBJ2-1; no firm D call. Germline loops: CDR1 SGHRS, CDR2 YFSETQ. This CDR3 spans 13 amino acids. V was pared by 2 bases and J by 9 bases, with 12 bases between. CDR3 DNA: TGCGCCAGCAGCTTCGAGTCCGTCGTTGAGCAGTTCTTC. This encodes CASSFESVVEQFF.

The chain joins TRBV5-4 to TRBJ2-3, with 8 bases that match TRBD2. This CDR3 has 15 amino acids. CDR1 is SGHNT and CDR2 is YYREEE in the germline V gene (reference sequence). Trimming removed 2 bases from V and 4 bases from J; junction bases left unmatched: 6. In nucleotides, the CDR3 is TGTGCCAGCAGCTTTTCTAGCGGGCACCCAGATACGCAGTATTTT. This sequence encodes CASSFSSGHPDTQYF.

As for this clonotype: A read error may explain this, as a much larger clone is one base away. The genes are TRBV20-1 and TRBJ2-1; a weak D match, TRBD2 (6 bases). CDR3 size: 14 residues. Looked up from germline, CDR1 is DFQATT and CDR2 is SNEGSKA (reference sequence). The CDR3 is CSAPGTQGYNGQFF. CDR3 coding DNA: TGCAGTGCTCCCGGGACTCAAGGGTACAATGGGCAGTTCTTC.

This clonotype came up many times. DNA of the CDR3: TGCGCCAGCAGCTTGGTTGGGGGGGCAAACACTGAAGCTTTCTTT. Translated: CASSLVGGANTEAFF. The chain uses TRBV5-1 and TRBJ1-1; possibly TRBD1 for D (6 bases). Per germline, CDR1 SGHRS and CDR2 YFSETQ. CDR3 size: 15 residues. Trimming pared 0 bases from V and 2 bases from J, leaving 11 bases between.

This clonotype was seen more than once but under ten times. The CDR3 bases are TGTGCCAGCAGCTTAATGGGACAGGGGCAAGCACCCCTCCACTTT. Its protein is CASSLMGQGQAPLHF. The chain joins TRBV7-9 to TRBJ1-6, with 10 bases identical to TRBD1. The V gene end was trimmed by 2 bases and the J gene end by 11 bases; junction bases not matched to a gene: 6. The CDR3 is 15 amino acids. Per the germline V gene, CDR1 is SEHNR and CDR2 is FQNEAQ (reference sequence).

This clonotype was seen many times. This rearrangement joins TRBV5-1 to TRBJ2-3, with 7 bases matching TRBD2. From germline, CDR1 is SGHRS and CDR2 YFSETQ. CDR3 length equals 16 residues. V trimming: 0 bases; J trimming: 1 base; junction bases outside the gene matches: 5. CDR3 residues: CASSLAASGGTDTQYF. The DNA of the CDR3 is TGCGCCAGCAGCTTGGCGGCTAGCGGCGGCACAGATACGCAGTATTTT.

The rearrangement joins TRBV9 to TRBJ2-5; no firm D call. This CDR3 comprises 14 residues. The V gene's germline CDR1 is SGDLS and CDR2 YYNGEE. Trimming cost V 4 bases and J 3 bases, with 13 bases left between them. The CDR3 loop reads CASSPPTMEETQYF. CDR3 DNA sequence: TGTGCCAGCAGCCCCCCGACAATGGAAGAGACCCAGTACTTC.

The V call is TRBV28, the J call TRBJ2-3; 13 bases map to TRBD2. The ends lost 6 bases at V and 6 bases at J; junction bases unmatched: 12. CDR1 is MDHEN and CDR2 is SYDVKM in the germline V gene. The CDR3 runs to 17 residues. The CDR3 sequence is CASSPSGTSGARDTQYF. The CDR3 DNA follows: TGTGCCAGCAGCCCATCCGGGACTAGCGGGGCGAGGGATACGCAGTATTTT.

The gene calls are TRBV4-1 and TRBJ1-6; D is uncertain. The germline CDR1 and CDR2 sequences are MGHRA and YSYEKL. The CDR3 has 16 amino acids. Trimming took 0 bases from V and 4 from J, leaving 10 bases between them. Here the CDR3 DNA reads TGCGCCAGCAGCCAAGACCTGACGGCATATAATTCACCCCTCCACTTT. Translation gives CASSQDLTAYNSPLHF.

This clonotype was counted at least ten times. The chain is built from TRBV30 and TRBJ2-3; D may be TRBD1 (5 bases). The CDR3 is made up of 15 amino acids. The germline V gene has CDR1 GTSNPN and CDR2 SVGIG (reference sequence). V lost 0 bases and J 3 bases, leaving 13 bases between the germline ends. This CDR3 is CAWSVKWGKTDTQYF. The CDR3 DNA reads TGTGCCTGGAGTGTGAAGTGGGGCAAAACAGATACGCAGTATTTT.

Remarks on this clonotype: A read error may explain this, as a much larger clone is one base away. The chain carries TRBV6-2 or TRBV6-3 and TRBJ1-4, with D unresolved. V was clipped by 6 bases and J by 3 bases, with 14 bases between them. Per the germline V gene, CDR1 is MNHEY and CDR2 is SVGEGT. The CDR3 spans 15 residues. The CDR3 here is CASSPAYPANEKLFF. The CDR3 DNA reads TGTGCCAGCAGCCCGGCCTACCCAGCTAATGAAAAACTGTTTTTT.

CDR3 amino acids: CAWGSTNEKLFF. The CDR3 DNA reads TGTGCCTGGGGAAGCACTAATGAAAAACTGTTTTTT. The chain is built from TRBV30 and TRBJ1-4; D unclear. The CDR3 spans 12 residues. Deletions cut 5 bases from V and 2 bases from J, with 6 bases between. CDR1 is GTSNPN, CDR2 SVGIG, per germline (reference sequence).

There are many counts of this clonotype. The CDR3 nucleotides are TGTGCCAGCAGCTTAGGCGCACCGCACTTGAACACTGAAGCTTTCTTT. Translating it yields CASSLGAPHLNTEAFF. The chain is built from TRBV7-9 and TRBJ1-1, with unresolved D. Germline V gene lookup returns CDR1 SEHNR and CDR2 FQNEAQ (reference sequence). V was cut by 1 base and J by 0 bases, with 12 bases left in between. The CDR3 is 16 residues long. The entire variable domain, with the rest obtained from reference TRBV7-9 and TRBJ1-1, is as follows: DTGVSQNPRHKITKRGQNVTFRCDPISEHNRLYWYRQTLGQGPEFLTYFQNEAQLEKSRLLSDRFSAERPKGSFSTLEIQRTEQGDSAMYLCASSLGAPHLNTEAFFGQGTRLTVV.

There are many counts of this clonotype. The rearrangement links TRBV6-1 to TRBJ1-1; the D gene is possibly TRBD1 (6 bases). The CDR3 is 13 amino acids. CDR1 and CDR2 from the germline V gene are MNHNS and SASEGT. V was cut by 5 bases and J by 5 bases, with 12 bases left in between. CDR3 DNA: TGTGCCAGCAGTTTCAGGGGATTGACTGAAGCTTTCTTT. It translates to CASSFRGLTEAFF.

The chain has TRBV20-1 and TRBJ1-6; 7 bases match TRBD1. V lost 4 bases, J lost 8 bases, and 8 bases stayed unmatched. CDR1 is DFQATT, CDR2 SNEGSKA, per germline (reference sequence). The CDR3 sequence is 14 residues long. Here the CDR3 reads CSAKGAPGDSPLHF. The CDR3 coding sequence is TGCAGTGCTAAGGGGGCCCCTGGAGATTCACCCCTCCACTTT.